Included here is one T cell receptor (beta chain) sequence, with context. Its antigen is not identified. Germline lookup yields CDR1 SGHRS and CDR2 YFSETQ. This CDR3 spans 20 amino acids. The V segment lost 2 bases and the J segment 0 bases; nucleotides outside the gene matches: 13. Unique molecular identifiers were incorporated during preparation of the TCRbeta library. MiXCR was run by TCRdb on the PCR reads, yielding one entry per CDR3 protein. The sample contains 130,000 to 150,000 distinct CDR3 sequences, 8.8% of which appear only once. The entry originates in a study of T-cell reconstitution after alpha-beta-depleted transplantation in children. Findings and caveats of the study: Surviving recipient T cells and thymic progenitors underlay high day-60 TCRbeta diversity in some patients.

This chain connects TRBV5-1 to TRBJ2-1; 11 nucleotides match TRBD2. This sequence was found in a female patient between 2 and 15 years old who had a stem cell transplant for congenital amegakaryocytic thrombocytopenia, so the T cells may come from the graft donor. Sequencing was performed on PBMCs, mostly from graft donor cells, taken 180 days after TCRalphabeta/CD19-depleted stem cell transplant. The CDR3 DNA sequence: TGCGCCAGCAGCTTTCCTTCCGGGACTAGCGGACCGAGCTCCTACAATGAGCAGTTCTTC. It specifies CASSFPSGTSGPSSYNEQFF.